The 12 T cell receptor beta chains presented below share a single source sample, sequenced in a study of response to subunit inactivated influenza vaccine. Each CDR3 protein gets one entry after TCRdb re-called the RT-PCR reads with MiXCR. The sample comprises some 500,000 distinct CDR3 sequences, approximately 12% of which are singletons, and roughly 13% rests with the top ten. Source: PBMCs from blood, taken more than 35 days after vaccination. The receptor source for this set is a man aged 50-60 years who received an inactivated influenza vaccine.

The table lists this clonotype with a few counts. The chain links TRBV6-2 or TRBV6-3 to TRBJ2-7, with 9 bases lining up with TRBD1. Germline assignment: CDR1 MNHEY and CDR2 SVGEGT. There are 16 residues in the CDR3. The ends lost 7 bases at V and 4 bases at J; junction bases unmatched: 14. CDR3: CASTYRPGTGRYEQYF. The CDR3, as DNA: TGTGCCAGCACCTACCGCCCCGGGACAGGGAGATACGAGCAGTACTTC.

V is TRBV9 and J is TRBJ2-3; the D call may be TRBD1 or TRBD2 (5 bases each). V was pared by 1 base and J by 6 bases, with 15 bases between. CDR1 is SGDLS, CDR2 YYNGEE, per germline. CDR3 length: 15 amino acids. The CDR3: CASSVNGWDGDTQYF. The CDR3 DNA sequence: TGTGCCAGCAGCGTAAACGGGTGGGACGGGGATACGCAGTATTTT.

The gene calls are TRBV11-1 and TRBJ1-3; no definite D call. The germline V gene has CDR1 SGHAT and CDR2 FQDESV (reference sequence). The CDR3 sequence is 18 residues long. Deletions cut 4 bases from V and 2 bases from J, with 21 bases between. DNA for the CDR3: TGTGCCAGCAGCTCAAATATTGATCCAGGACCCGCTGGAAACACCATATATTTT. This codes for CASSSNIDPGPAGNTIYF.

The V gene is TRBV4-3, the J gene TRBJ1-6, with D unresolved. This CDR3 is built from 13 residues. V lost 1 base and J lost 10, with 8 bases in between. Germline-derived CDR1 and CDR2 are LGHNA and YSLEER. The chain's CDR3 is CASSQGGDSPLHF. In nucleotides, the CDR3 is TGCGCCAGCAGCCAAGGGGGTGACTCACCCCTCCACTTT.

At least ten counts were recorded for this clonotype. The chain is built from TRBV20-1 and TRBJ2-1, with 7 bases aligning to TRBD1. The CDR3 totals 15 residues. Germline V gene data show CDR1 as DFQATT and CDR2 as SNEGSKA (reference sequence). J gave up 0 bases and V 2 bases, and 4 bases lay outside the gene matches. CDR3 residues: CSARSRDSSYNEQFF. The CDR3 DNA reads TGCAGTGCTAGATCCCGGGACAGCTCCTACAATGAGCAGTTCTTC.

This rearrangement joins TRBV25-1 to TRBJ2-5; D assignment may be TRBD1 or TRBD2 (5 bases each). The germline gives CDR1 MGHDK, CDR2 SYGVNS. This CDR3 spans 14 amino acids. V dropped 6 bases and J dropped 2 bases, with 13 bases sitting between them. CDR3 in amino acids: CASRLPGPQETQYF. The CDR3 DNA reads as TGTGCCAGCAGACTACCGGGACCGCAAGAGACCCAGTACTTC.

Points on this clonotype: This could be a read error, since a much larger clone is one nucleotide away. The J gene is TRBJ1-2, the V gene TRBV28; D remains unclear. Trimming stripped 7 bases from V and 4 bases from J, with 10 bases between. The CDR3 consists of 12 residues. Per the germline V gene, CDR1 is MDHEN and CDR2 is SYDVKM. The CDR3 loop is CASIFKSYGYTF. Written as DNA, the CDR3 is TGTGCCAGCATTTTTAAATCCTATGGCTACACCTTC.

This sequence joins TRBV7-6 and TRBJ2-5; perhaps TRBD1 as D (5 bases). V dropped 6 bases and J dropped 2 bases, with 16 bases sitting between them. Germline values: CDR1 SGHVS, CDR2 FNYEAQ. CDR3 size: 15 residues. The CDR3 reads CASSPWGEPQETQYF. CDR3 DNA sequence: TGTGCCAGCAGTCCCTGGGGCGAGCCGCAAGAGACCCAGTACTTC. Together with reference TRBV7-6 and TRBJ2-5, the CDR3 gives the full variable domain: GAGVSQSPRYKVTKRGQDVALRCDPISGHVSLYWYRQALGQGPEFLTYFNYEAQQDKSGLPNDRFSAERPEGSISTLTIQRTEQRDSAMYRCASSPWGEPQETQYFGPGTRLLVL.

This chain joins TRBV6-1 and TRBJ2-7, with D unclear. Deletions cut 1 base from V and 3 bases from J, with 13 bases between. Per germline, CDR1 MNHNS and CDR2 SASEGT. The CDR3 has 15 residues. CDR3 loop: CASSEEFRPDYEQYF. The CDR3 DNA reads TGTGCCAGCAGTGAAGAATTCAGACCAGACTACGAGCAGTACTTC.

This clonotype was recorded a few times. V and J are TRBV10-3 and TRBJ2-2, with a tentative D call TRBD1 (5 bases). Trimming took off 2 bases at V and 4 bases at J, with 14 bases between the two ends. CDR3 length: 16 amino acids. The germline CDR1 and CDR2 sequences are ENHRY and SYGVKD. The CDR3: CAISEMAPQGTGELFF. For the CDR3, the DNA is TGTGCCATCAGTGAGATGGCACCCCAGGGCACCGGGGAGCTGTTTTTT.

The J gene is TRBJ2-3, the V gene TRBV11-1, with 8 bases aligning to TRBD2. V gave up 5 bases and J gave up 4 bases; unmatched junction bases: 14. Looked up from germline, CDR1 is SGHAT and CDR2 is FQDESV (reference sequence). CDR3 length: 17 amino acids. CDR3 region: CASSPYPGRAGADTQYF. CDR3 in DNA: TGTGCCAGCAGCCCCTATCCCGGGAGGGCTGGCGCAGATACGCAGTATTTT.

CDR3 bases: TGTGCCAGCAGCTTAGTGGGCGGGGTGGACACCGGGGAGCTGTTTTTT. Amino acids: CASSLVGGVDTGELFF. The chain is built from TRBV11-2 and TRBJ2-2, with D maybe TRBD2 (6 bases). Germline CDR1 is SGHAT and CDR2 is FQNNGV. V shed 1 base and J shed 3 bases, with 12 bases lying between them. The CDR3 is 16 residues long.